Reported below is one TCR beta chain. The CDR3 is 14 residues long. The germline V gene encodes CDR1 GTSNPN and CDR2 SVGIG (reference sequence). V lost 8 bases and J lost 3; bases outside the gene matches: 11. Some clones are missing from TCRdb's copy, which holds only in-frame ones; the method was immunoSEQ multiplex PCR. The table includes 110,000 or so clones, 80% to 90% detected once. The data derive from a study of blood T cell repertoires in COVID-19. The TCR comes from a woman aged 45-65 years with acute or convalescent COVID-19. The chain joins TRBV30 to TRBJ2-3; TRBD1 matches 7 bases. Sequenced: peripheral blood. In nucleotides, the CDR3 is TGTGCCGCCAAGACAGGGATCGGAACAGATACGCAGTATTTT. Protein product: CAAKTGIGTDTQYF.